This TCR beta chain was identified during a study of OX40 agonist ivuxolimab in advanced cancers. Background on the study: Hepatocellular carcinoma, melanoma, renal cell or head and neck cancer was diagnosed in the dose-escalation patients.

Study-wide results and caveats: The study found that CD8+ T cells averaged more expanded clones than CD4+. Within 6 weeks, CD4+ and CD8+ blood T cells expanded clonally at 0.1 to 3.0 mg/kg.

This clone turned up a few times. Its matching antigen is unknown. TCRdb keeps only in-frame clones here, not all; method: immunoSEQ multiplex PCR. Among roughly 48,000 clones listed, 79% were seen once. This CDR3 is built from 15 residues. Germline V gene lookup returns CDR1 MNHNS and CDR2 SASEGT. V gave up 2 bases and J gave up 0 bases, with 11 bases separating them. This sample comprised CD4+ or CD8+ T cells sorted from blood, obtained in a trial of the OX40 agonist ivuxolimab. The rearrangement joins TRBV6-1 to TRBJ2-7, with no clear D. The TCR comes from an adult with an advanced solid tumor such as melanoma, head and neck, liver or kidney cancer. The CDR3 region has the DNA TGTGCCAGCAGTGAAATGTTCAGGAGCTCCTACGAGCAGTACTTC. Protein product: CASSEMFRSSYEQYF.